This paragraph reports one T cell receptor beta chain. Its antigen is undetermined. The source of the sample is a study of shared clonotypes between healthy human individuals. Looking at the study overall: Plates per donor: three CD4 naive, three CD4 memory, two CD8 naive, one CD8 memory.

From germline, CDR1 is LGHNA and CDR2 YSLEER. V was cut by 10 bases and J by 0 bases, with 14 bases left in between. The CDR3 spans 14 residues. Libraries were prepared by immunoSEQ multiplex PCR; TCRdb keeps only in-frame clonotypes and omits some of them. The repertoire holds about 2 million clones, with over 85% as singletons. Study-level findings and limits: Expectations were that clonotype sharing among donors would be affected by sequencing depth. With a handful of donors compared, roughly 4.9% of naive CD4 clonotypes were shared.

This sequence originates from a man between 18 and 29 years old in good health. The chain is built from TRBV4-3 and TRBJ2-3; a possible D gene is TRBD2 (6 bases). The sequencing sample was made of naive CD4+ T cells sorted from blood. Subset denoted: CD45RA+ positively selected. CDR3 sequence (DNA): TGCGCCACTCGACGGACTATTAGCACAGATACGCAGTATTTT. Protein: CATRRTISTDTQYF.